This TCR beta chain was recorded in a study of vaccination effects on CD4 cells after COVID-19. Regarding the study as a whole: Long after vaccination, the clones induced by infection and by vaccine shrank markedly in size. Cross-reactivity with common cold coronaviruses was shown by only 1 of 255 vaccine-induced clones in healthy vaccinees.

Sequenced by immunoSEQ multiplex PCR; TCRdb stores in-frame clones only, minus some. The table records 50,000 to 65,000 clones, 80% to 90% of them present only once. Germline V gene lookup returns CDR1 MNHEY and CDR2 SVGEGT. The CDR3 length is 16 residues. J lost 0 bases, V lost 6 bases, and 7 bases had no gene match. In the case of this clone: Its antigen remains unknown.

Expansion of antigen-specific CD4+ T cells with viral peptide pools was carried out by the ViraFEST assay before sequencing. At the end of roughly 9 days of culture, CD4+ T cells were isolated. Replacing half the medium with IL-2 medium was done on days 3 and 7. The sequence derives from a human donor who received a COVID-19 vaccine. The sample here was CD4+ T cells from PBMCs cultured with HCoV-229E spike peptides, taken before COVID-19 vaccination. This sequence joins TRBV6-2 or TRBV6-3 and TRBJ1-3; 8 bases align to TRBD1. The CDR3 sequence: CASSPGTGFSGNTIYF. The CDR3 DNA follows: TGTGCCAGCAGCCCCGGGACAGGCTTCTCTGGAAACACCATATATTTT.